A selection of T cell receptor beta chains follows, all from one sample in a study of blood T cell repertoires in COVID-19. Clones were sequenced by immunoSEQ multiplex PCR, and TCRdb holds only the in-frame ones, with some missing. The profile shows some 150,000 clones, approximately 86% of them singletons. The source material was peripheral blood. These receptor sequences come from a woman between 40 and 50 years old with active or convalescent COVID-19. Both conserved end residues are part of each CDR3. Each record gives: J gene, D gene, V gene, clone size, CDR3 DNA, CDR3 protein. The D gene is left open where the match is weak. Not all rows give a size; the values are once, few, many and, for expanded clones, a class.

j_gene: TRBJ2-7
d_gene: -
v_gene: TRBV14
abundance: -
CDR3nt: TGTGCCAGCAGCCCAGGGGCCTCCTACGAGCAGTACTTC
CDR3aa: CASSPGASYEQYF

j_gene: TRBJ2-7
d_gene: -
v_gene: TRBV28
abundance: once
CDR3nt: TGTGCCTCCTCTAGGGGCAGCTCCTACGAGCAGTACTTC
CDR3aa: CASSRGSSYEQYF

j_gene: TRBJ1-1
d_gene: TRBD1
v_gene: TRBV6-2/TRBV6-3
abundance: -
CDR3nt: TGTGCCAGCAGCTGGGACAGCATAAAGGCTTTCTTT
CDR3aa: CASSWDSIKAFF

j_gene: TRBJ1-1
d_gene: -
v_gene: TRBV7-6
abundance: -
CDR3nt: TGTGCCAGCAGTTCTACAGGGTTGGTGTTGCGGAACACTGAAGCTTTCTTT
CDR3aa: CASSSTGLVLRNTEAFF

j_gene: TRBJ1-5
d_gene: -
v_gene: TRBV2
abundance: -
CDR3nt: TGTGCCAGCAGTGATGCCTATAGCAATCAGCCCCAGCATTTT
CDR3aa: CASSDAYSNQPQHF

j_gene: TRBJ1-1
d_gene: -
v_gene: TRBV28
abundance: -
CDR3nt: TGTGCCAGCAGTTCCGCAGGGGCCCCCGGAGCTTTCTTT
CDR3aa: CASSSAGAPGAFF

j_gene: TRBJ2-5
d_gene: TRBD2
v_gene: TRBV5-4
abundance: -
CDR3nt: TGTGCCAGCAGCCCAAGGACTAGCGGGGGCCAAGAGACCCAGTACTTC
CDR3aa: CASSPRTSGGQETQYF

j_gene: TRBJ2-7
d_gene: -
v_gene: TRBV7-2
abundance: -
CDR3nt: TGTGCCAGCAGCTTCAGGGGGGAATATGACGAGCAGTACTTC
CDR3aa: CASSFRGEYDEQYF

j_gene: TRBJ1-2
d_gene: -
v_gene: TRBV7-9
abundance: -
CDR3nt: TGTGCCAGCTCTCCTGCAGGGGCTGCACAAGGCTACACCTTC
CDR3aa: CASSPAGAAQGYTF

j_gene: TRBJ1-3
d_gene: -
v_gene: TRBV4-3
abundance: -
CDR3nt: TGCGCCAGCAGCCAAGATGGACATAGCTCTGGAAACACCATATATTTT
CDR3aa: CASSQDGHSSGNTIYF

j_gene: TRBJ2-3
d_gene: -
v_gene: TRBV18
abundance: -
CDR3nt: TGTGCCAGCTCACCGATCAGGGCACACATAGATACGCAGTATTTT
CDR3aa: CASSPIRAHIDTQYF

j_gene: TRBJ1-5
d_gene: TRBD1
v_gene: TRBV20-1
abundance: once
CDR3nt: TGCAGTGCTAGTGGGAGACAGGGGAATCAGCCCCAGCATTTT
CDR3aa: CSASGRQGNQPQHF

j_gene: TRBJ1-5
d_gene: -
v_gene: TRBV5-6
abundance: once
CDR3nt: TGTGCCAGCAGCTTAGCAGGCACAAGACAGCCCCAGCATTTT
CDR3aa: CASSLAGTRQPQHF

j_gene: TRBJ1-2
d_gene: -
v_gene: TRBV28
abundance: -
CDR3nt: TGTGCCAGCAGTTCGGGGGGTGGCGGCTACACCTTC
CDR3aa: CASSSGGGGYTF